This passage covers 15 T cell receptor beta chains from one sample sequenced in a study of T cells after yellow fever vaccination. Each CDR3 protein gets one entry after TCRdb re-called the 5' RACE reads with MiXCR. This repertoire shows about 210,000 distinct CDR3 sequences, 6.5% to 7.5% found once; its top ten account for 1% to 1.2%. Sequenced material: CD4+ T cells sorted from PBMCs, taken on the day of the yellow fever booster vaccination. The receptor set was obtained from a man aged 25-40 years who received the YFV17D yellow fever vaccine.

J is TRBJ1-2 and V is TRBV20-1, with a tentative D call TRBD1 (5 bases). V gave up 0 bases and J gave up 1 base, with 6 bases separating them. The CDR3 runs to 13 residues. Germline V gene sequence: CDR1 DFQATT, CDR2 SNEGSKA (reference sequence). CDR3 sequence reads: CSARDGGNYGYTF. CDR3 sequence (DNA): TGCAGTGCTAGAGACGGGGGTAACTATGGCTACACCTTC.

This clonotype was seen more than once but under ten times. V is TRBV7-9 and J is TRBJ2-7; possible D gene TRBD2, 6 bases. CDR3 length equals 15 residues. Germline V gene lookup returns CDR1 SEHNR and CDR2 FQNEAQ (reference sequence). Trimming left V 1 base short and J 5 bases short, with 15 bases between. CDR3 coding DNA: TGTGCCAGCAGCTTAGGGGACCTCTGGAGGGACGAGCAGTACTTC. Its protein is CASSLGDLWRDEQYF. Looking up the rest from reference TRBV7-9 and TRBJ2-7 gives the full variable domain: DTGVSQNPRHKITKRGQNVTFRCDPISEHNRLYWYRQTLGQGPEFLTYFQNEAQLEKSRLLSDRFSAERPKGSFSTLEIQRTEQGDSAMYLCASSLGDLWRDEQYFGPGTRLTVT.

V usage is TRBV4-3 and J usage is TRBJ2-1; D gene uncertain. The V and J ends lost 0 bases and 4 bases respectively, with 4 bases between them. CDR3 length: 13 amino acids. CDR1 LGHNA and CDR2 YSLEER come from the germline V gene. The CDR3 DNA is TGCGCCAGCAGCCAAGAGCTATACAATGAGCAGTTCTTC. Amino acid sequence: CASSQELYNEQFF.

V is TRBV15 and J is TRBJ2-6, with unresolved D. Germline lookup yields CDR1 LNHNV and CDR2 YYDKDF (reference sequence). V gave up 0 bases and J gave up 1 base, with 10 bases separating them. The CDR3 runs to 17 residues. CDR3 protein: CATSRDPVGSGANVLTF. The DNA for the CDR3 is TGTGCCACCAGCAGAGATCCTGTGGGATCTGGGGCCAACGTCCTGACTTTC.

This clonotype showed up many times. The CDR3 DNA reads TGTGCCAGCAGTGAAACCGGGACTAGGGAGTACTTC. As protein: CASSETGTREYF. The J gene is TRBJ2-5, the V gene TRBV12-3 or TRBV12-4, with TRBD2 matching over 8 bases. The V segment lost 5 bases and the J segment 12 bases; nucleotides outside the gene matches: 8. CDR3 length: 12 residues.

CDR3 sequence: CSVRRTSGNTGELFF. CDR3 sequence (DNA): TGCAGCGTTCGAAGGACTAGCGGCAACACCGGGGAGCTGTTTTTT. V usage is TRBV29-1 and J usage is TRBJ2-2; 10 bases map to TRBD2. The junction had 5 bases not matched to a gene; V was cut back by 5 bases and J by 2 bases. The germline V gene encodes CDR1 SQVTM and CDR2 ANQGSEA. The CDR3 has 15 amino acids.

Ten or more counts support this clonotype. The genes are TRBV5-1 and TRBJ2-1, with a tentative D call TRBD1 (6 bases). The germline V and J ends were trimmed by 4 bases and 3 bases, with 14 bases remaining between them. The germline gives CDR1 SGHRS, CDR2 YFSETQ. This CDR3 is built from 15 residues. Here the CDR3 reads CASSPGAGDYNEQFF. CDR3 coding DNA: TGCGCCAGCAGCCCCGGGGCAGGGGACTACAATGAGCAGTTCTTC.

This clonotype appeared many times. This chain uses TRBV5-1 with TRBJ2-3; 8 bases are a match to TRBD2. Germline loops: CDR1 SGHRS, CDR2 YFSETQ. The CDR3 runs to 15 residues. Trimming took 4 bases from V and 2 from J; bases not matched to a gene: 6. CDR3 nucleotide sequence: TGCGCCAGCAGCCCCAGCGGGGGTCACACAGATACGCAGTATTTT. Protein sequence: CASSPSGGHTDTQYF.

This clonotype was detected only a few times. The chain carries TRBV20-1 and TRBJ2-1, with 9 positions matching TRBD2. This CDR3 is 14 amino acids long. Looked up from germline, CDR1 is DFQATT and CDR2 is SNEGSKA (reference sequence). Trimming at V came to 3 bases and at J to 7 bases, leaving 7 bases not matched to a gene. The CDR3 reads CSARVAGVVNEQFF. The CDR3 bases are TGCAGTGCTAGGGTAGCGGGAGTAGTTAATGAGCAGTTCTTC.

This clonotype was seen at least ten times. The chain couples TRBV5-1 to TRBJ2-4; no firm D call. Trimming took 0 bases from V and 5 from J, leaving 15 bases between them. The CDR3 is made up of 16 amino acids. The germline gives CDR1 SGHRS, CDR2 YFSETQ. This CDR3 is CASSLAPTSGENIQYF. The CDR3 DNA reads TGCGCCAGCAGCTTGGCCCCCACGTCTGGTGAAAACATTCAGTACTTC.

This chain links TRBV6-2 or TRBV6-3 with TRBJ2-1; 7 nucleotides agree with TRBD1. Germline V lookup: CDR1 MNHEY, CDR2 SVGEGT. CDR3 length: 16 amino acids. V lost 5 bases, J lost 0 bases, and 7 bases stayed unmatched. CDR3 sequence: CASSPFRGSSYNEQFF. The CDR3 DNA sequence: TGTGCCAGCAGTCCGTTCAGGGGGAGCTCCTACAATGAGCAGTTCTTC.

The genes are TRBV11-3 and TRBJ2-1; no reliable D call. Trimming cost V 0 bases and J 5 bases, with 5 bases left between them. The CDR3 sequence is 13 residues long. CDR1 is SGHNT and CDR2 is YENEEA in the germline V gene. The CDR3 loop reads CASSLDNHNEQFF. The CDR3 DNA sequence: TGTGCCAGCAGCTTAGACAACCACAATGAGCAGTTCTTC.

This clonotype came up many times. CDR3 bases: TGTGCCTGGAGTCTGAATGCCATGACCGGGGGCTACACCTTC. Translation gives CAWSLNAMTGGYTF. This chain uses TRBV30 with TRBJ1-2; the D is unclear. Germline loops: CDR1 GTSNPN, CDR2 SVGIG (reference sequence). The CDR3 loop spans 14 amino acids. V dropped 2 bases and J dropped 8 bases, with 18 bases sitting between them.

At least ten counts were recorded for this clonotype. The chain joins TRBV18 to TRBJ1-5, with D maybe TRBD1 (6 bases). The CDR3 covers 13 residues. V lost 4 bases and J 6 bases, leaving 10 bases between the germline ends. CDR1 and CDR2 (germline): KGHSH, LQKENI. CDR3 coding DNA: TGTGCCAGCTCACAGCAGGGGACTCAGCCCCAGCATTTT. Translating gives CASSQQGTQPQHF.

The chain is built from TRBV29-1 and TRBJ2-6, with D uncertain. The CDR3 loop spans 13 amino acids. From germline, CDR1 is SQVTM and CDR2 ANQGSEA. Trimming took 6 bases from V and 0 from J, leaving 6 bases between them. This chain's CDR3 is CSVLHSGANVLTF. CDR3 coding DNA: TGCAGCGTCCTCCACTCTGGGGCCAACGTCCTGACTTTC.